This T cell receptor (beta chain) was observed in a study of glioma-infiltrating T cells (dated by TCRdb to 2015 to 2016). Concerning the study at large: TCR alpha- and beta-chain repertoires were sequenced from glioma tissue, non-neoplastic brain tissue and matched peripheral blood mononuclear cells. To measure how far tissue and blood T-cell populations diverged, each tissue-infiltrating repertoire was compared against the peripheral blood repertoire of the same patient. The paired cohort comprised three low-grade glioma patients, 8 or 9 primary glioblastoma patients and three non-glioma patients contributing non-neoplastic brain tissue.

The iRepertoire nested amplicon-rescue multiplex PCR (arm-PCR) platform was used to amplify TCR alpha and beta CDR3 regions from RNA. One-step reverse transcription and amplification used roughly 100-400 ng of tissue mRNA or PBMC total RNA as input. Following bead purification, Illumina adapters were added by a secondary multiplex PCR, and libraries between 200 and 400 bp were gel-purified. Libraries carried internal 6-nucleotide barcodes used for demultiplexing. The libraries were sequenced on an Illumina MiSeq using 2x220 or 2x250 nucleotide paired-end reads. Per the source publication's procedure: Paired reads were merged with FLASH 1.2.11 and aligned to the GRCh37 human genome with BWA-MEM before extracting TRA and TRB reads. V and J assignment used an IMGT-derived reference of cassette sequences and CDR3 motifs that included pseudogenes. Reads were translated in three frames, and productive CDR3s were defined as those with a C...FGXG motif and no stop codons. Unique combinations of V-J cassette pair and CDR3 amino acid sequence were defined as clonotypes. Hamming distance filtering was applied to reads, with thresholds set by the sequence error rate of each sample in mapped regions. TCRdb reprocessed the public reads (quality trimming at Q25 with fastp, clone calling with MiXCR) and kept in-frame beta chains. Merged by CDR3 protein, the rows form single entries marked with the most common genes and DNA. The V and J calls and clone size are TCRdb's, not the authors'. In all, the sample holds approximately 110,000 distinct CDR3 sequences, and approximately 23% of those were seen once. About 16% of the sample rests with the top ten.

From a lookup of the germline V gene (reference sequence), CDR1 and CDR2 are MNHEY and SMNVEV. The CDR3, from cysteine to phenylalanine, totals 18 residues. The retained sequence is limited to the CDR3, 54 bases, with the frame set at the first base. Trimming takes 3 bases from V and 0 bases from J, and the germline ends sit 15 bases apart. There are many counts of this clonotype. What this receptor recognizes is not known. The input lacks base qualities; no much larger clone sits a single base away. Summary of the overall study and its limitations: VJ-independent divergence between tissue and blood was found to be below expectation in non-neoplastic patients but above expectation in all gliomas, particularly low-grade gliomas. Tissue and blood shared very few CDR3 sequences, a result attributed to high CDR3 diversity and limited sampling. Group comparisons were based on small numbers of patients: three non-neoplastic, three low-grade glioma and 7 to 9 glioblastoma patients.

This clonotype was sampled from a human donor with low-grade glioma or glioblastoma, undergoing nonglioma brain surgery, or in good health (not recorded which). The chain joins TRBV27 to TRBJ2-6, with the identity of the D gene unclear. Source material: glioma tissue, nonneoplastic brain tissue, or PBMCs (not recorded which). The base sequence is TGTGCCAGCAGTTTCGGTTGGGCCCTGGGCTCTGGGGCCAACGTCCTGACTTTC. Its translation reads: CASSFGWALGSGANVLTF.